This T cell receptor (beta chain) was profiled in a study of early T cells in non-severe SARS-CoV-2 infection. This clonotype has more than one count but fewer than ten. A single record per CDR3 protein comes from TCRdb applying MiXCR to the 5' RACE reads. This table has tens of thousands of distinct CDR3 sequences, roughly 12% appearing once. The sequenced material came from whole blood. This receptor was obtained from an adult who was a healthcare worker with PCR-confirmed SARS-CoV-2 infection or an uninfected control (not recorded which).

As DNA, the CDR3 is TGTGCCAGCAGCCAAGAATTCAGGGGGCGATTAGGCATTCAGTACTTC. Its translation: CASSQEFRGRLGIQYF. The rearrangement uses TRBV14 and TRBJ2-4; TRBD1 matches 8 bases. With V trimmed by 0 bases and J by 9 bases, 10 bases remained unmatched. The CDR3 length is 16 residues. CDR1 is SGHDN and CDR2 is FVKESK in the germline V gene.